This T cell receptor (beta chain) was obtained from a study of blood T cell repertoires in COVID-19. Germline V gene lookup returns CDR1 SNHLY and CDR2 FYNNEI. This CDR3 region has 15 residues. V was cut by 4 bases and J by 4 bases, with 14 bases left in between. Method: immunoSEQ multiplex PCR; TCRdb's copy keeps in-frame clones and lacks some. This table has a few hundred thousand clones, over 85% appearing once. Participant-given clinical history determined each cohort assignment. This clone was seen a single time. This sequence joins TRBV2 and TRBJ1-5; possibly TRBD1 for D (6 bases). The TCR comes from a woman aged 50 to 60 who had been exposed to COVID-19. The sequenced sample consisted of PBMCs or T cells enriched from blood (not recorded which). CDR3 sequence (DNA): TGTGCCAGCAGTGTTGAAGGGCAGGGGAATCAGCCCCAGCATTTT. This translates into CASSVEGQGNQPQHF.